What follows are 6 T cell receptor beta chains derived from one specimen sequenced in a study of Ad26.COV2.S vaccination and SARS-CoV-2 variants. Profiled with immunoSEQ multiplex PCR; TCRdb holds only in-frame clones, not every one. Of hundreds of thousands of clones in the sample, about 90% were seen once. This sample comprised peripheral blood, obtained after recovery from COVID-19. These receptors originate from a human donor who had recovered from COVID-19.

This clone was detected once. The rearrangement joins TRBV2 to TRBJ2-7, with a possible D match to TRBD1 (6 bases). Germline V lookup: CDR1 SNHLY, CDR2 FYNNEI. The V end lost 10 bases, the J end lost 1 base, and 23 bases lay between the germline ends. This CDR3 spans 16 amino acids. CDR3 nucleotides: TGTGCCATCCTCCTAAACAGGGTCCAGAGTTCCTACGAGCAGTACTTC. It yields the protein CAILLNRVQSSYEQYF.

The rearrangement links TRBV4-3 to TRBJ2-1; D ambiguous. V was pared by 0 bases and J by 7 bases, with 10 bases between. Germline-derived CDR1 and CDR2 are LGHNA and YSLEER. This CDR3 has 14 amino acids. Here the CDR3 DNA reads TGCGCCAGCAGCCAAGATTGGGTAAGAAATGAGCAGTTCTTC. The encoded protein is CASSQDWVRNEQFF.

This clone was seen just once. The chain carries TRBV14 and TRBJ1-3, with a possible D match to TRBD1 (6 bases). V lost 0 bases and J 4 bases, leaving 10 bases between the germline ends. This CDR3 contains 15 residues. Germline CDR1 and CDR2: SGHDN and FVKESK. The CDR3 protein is CASSQEGGTGNTIYF. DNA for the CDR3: TGTGCCAGCAGCCAAGAAGGGGGAACCGGAAACACCATATATTTT.

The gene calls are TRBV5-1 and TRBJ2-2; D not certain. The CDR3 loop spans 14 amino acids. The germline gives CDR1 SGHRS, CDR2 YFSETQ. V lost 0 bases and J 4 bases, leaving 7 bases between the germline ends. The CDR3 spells CASSLARPTGELFF. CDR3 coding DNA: TGCGCCAGCAGCTTGGCCAGGCCCACCGGGGAGCTGTTTTTT.

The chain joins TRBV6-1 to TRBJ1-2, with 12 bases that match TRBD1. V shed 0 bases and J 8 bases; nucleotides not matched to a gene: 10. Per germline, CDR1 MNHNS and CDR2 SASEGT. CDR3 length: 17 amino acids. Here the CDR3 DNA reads TGTGCCAGCAGTGAAGCGTGGGGACAGGGGGCCTATGGGGGCTACACCTTC. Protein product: CASSEAWGQGAYGGYTF.

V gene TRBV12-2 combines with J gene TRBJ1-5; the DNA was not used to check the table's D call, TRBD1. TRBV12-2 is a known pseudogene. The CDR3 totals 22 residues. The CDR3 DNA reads TGTGCAAGTCGCCCCCCGGTAGGTGTGGGACAGCCCCACCCAGGGCCGATTATCCCCCAGCATTTT. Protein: CASRPPVGVGQPHPGPIIPQHF.